This TCR beta chain was sequenced in a study of a mutant IDH1 vaccine in newly diagnosed glioma. Time point indicated: week 47, end of study. Vaccine doses each comprised 300 ug of mutant IDH1 20-mer peptide, with topical imiquimod. On this clone: Antigen: not known. One junction end disagrees with the germline gene, perhaps due to a read error.

The CDR3 contains 11 residues. From germline, CDR1 is LNHNV and CDR2 YYDKDF (reference sequence). Sequencing was performed with immunoSEQ multiplex PCR; in TCRdb, only in-frame clones are kept and a portion is missing. The table has some 34,000 clones, 75% to 95% seen once; the top ten hold about 5.5%. The specimen comprised PBMCs, sampled from a glioma patient whose treatment included an IDH1 peptide vaccine. The J gene is TRBJ2-7, the V gene TRBV15; D is uncertain. This receptor was identified in a woman in her thirties or forties with glioma. For the CDR3, the DNA is TGTGCCACCAGCAGACCGAATCGGCCGGACTTC. As protein: CATSRPNRPDF.